The subject of this entry is one T cell receptor (beta chain). This specimen belongs to a study of shared clonotypes between healthy human individuals. Every subset had its genomic DNA shared out evenly among several immunoSEQ plates. Ten immunoSEQ deep assay plates were used by the authors to sequence unsorted PBMC DNA. The protocol was immunoSEQ multiplex PCR, while the TCRdb copy is restricted to in-frame clones and leaves out a portion. The sample comprises about 510,000 clones, 70% to 80% of which are singletons, and 13% rests with the top ten. The germline CDR1 and CDR2 sequences are LNHDA and SQIVND (reference sequence). This CDR3 is built from 16 residues. V dropped 3 bases and J dropped 4 bases, with 16 bases sitting between them.

The specimen sequenced was PBMCs. The receptor was isolated from a woman in her forties in good health. Some clones in this sample may be carry-over from other donors' samples. The V call is TRBV19, the J call TRBJ2-1; D could derive from TRBD1 or TRBD2 (5 bases each). In DNA form, the CDR3 reads TGTGCCAGTAGTATTCTCCAGGGCGGAGGTTACAATGAGCAGTTCTTC. This translates into CASSILQGGGYNEQFF.